This entry is about one T cell receptor beta chain. These data come from a study of blood T cell repertoires in COVID-19. TCRdb keeps only in-frame clones here, not all; method: immunoSEQ multiplex PCR. The sample consists of 40,000 to 65,000 clones, around 78% of them appearing once. The CDR3 is made up of 14 amino acids. Germline-derived CDR1 and CDR2 are DFQATT and SNEGSKA (reference sequence). Trimming left V 3 bases short and J 0 bases short, with 9 bases between. Sequenced material: peripheral blood. The chain recombines TRBV20-1 with TRBJ2-1, with D possibly TRBD1 on 5 matching bases. This TCR was recovered from a human donor with active or convalescent COVID-19. The donor label of this sample is uncertain. CDR3 sequence (DNA): TGCAGTGCTAGTTTAGGGGTCTCCTACAATGAGCAGTTCTTC. Protein sequence: CSASLGVSYNEQFF.